This TCR beta chain was profiled in a study of immune evolution from preneoplasia to lung adenocarcinoma. Notes on this clone: The antigen remains undetermined.

Patients had resection in Japan or China between 2014 and 2017. Produced via immunoSEQ multiplex PCR; TCRdb's table is partial and in-frame only. The sample has 10,000 to 13,000 clones; roughly 82% are singletons. Study-wide results and limits: Normal lung had the highest top T cell clone frequencies. Clonality was highest in normal lung, lower in later-stage lesions apparently.

Germline-derived CDR1 and CDR2 are KGHSH and LQKENI. Trimming shortened V by 3 bases and J by 5 bases, and 10 bases separated the two germline ends. The CDR3 runs to 14 residues. The chain has TRBV18 and TRBJ2-2; D gene uncertain. Sample: FFPE minimally invasive lung adenocarcinoma tissue. The receptor comes from a person between 65 and 80 years old with lung adenocarcinoma. Written as DNA, the CDR3 is TGTGCCAGCTCACCCATATCGGAAACCGGGGAGCTGTTTTTT. It codes for CASSPISETGELFF.